This section outlines one T cell receptor (beta chain) sequence together with its context. Per germline, CDR1 MNHNY and CDR2 SVGAGI (reference sequence). This CDR3 comprises 15 residues. Trimming stripped 2 bases from V and 5 bases from J, with 12 bases between. The entry originates in a study of blood T cell repertoires in COVID-19. Across the whole study: There were acute and convalescent COVID-19 samples, and they came from the United States, Italy and Spain. PBMCs, B-cell-depleted T cells, or T cells provided the cDNA or gDNA that made up the material.

Authors' analysis steps: Estimated nucleated cell counts came from reference gene primer amplification. TCRdb's table, derived via immunoSEQ multiplex PCR, lists solely in-frame clones and lacks some. V and J calls and clone size are given by that table; D and trimming were obtained from the DNA. This sample has 250,000 to 300,000 clones; approximately 86% occur once, and the top ten carry roughly 0.8%. Source material: peripheral blood. The chain employs TRBV6-6 and TRBJ2-2, with D perhaps matching TRBD2 (6 bases). The clonotype originates from a young woman with acute or convalescent COVID-19. The CDR3 region is CASSYPGVGTGELFF. The CDR3 coding sequence is TGTGCCAGCAGTTACCCGGGAGTGGGGACCGGGGAGCTGTTTTTT.